One sample yielded the 25 T cell receptor beta chains listed below, sequenced in a study of response to subunit inactivated influenza vaccine (dated by TCRdb to the late 2010s). Library prep was done by RT-PCR. The reads were generated on an Illumina HiSeq 2500. TCRdb trimmed public reads at Q25 via fastp, called clones via MiXCR and kept in-frame beta chains. Rows are combined by CDR3 protein, so each entry shows the most common genes and DNA. The sample profile shows about 500,000 distinct CDR3 sequences; 15% to 20% of them were found once. Of the sample, about 3% is held by the ten largest clones. The sequencing used CD4+ T cells sorted from PBMCs, collected approximately 25 months after vaccination. The receptors here all came from a man between 50 and 69 years old who received an inactivated influenza vaccine. Donor details come from another sample of the same person, matched by shared clones.

This clonotype showed up just a few times. The genes are TRBV5-1 and TRBJ2-3; D might be TRBD1 (6 bases). V was cut by 5 bases and J by 1 base, with 8 bases left in between. Germline values: CDR1 SGHRS, CDR2 YFSETQ. CDR3 size: 13 residues. The CDR3 nucleotides read TGCGCCAGCAGGACAGGTGGCACAGATACGCAGTATTTT. It yields the protein CASRTGGTDTQYF.

The chain uses TRBV12-3 or TRBV12-4 and TRBJ2-1, with D perhaps matching TRBD2 (5 bases). V was clipped by 5 bases and J by 7 bases, with 12 bases between them. The CDR3 is 13 amino acids. The DNA for the CDR3 is TGTGCCAGCAGTCCCTCAGCGGCTAATGAGCAGTTCTTC. Its translation is CASSPSAANEQFF.

This clonotype was seen only a few times. This sequence joins TRBV10-3 and TRBJ2-3; 7 bases are a match to TRBD2. Germline loops: CDR1 ENHRY, CDR2 SYGVKD. V lost 6 bases, J lost 2 bases, and 8 bases stayed unmatched. CDR3 length: 15 amino acids. For the CDR3, the DNA is TGTGCCATCAGATCGGCTAGCGGCGACACAGATACGCAGTATTTT. As protein: CAIRSASGDTDTQYF.

V usage is TRBV20-1 and J usage is TRBJ1-1; D not certain. The CDR3 length is 13 residues. Trimming took 4 bases from V and 5 from J, leaving 14 bases between them. The germline V gene has CDR1 DFQATT and CDR2 SNEGSKA (reference sequence). This CDR3 reads CSANFGVKTEAFF. The CDR3 DNA follows: TGCAGTGCTAATTTTGGGGTAAAAACTGAAGCTTTCTTT.

The rearrangement links TRBV20-1 to TRBJ2-3; D unresolved. This CDR3 comprises 19 residues. Germline V gene lookup returns CDR1 DFQATT and CDR2 SNEGSKA (reference sequence). The V and J ends lost 4 bases and 3 bases respectively, with 29 bases between them. The CDR3 DNA sequence: TGCAGTGCTATCCCCGTTTCGGGTTCGTATTCACGTGGGACAGATACGCAGTATTTT. It translates to CSAIPVSGSYSRGTDTQYF.

The chain carries TRBV20-1 and TRBJ1-2, with a tentative D call TRBD1 (5 bases). In germline, CDR1 is DFQATT, CDR2 SNEGSKA (reference sequence). V dropped 0 bases and J dropped 8 bases, with 16 bases sitting between them. The CDR3 length is 14 residues. The chain's CDR3 is CSARDRTPRGGYTF. The CDR3 coding sequence is TGCAGTGCTAGAGATCGGACACCCCGGGGAGGCTACACCTTC.

The chain carries TRBV10-3 and TRBJ2-3; D remains ambiguous. CDR3 size: 12 residues. In germline, CDR1 is ENHRY, CDR2 SYGVKD. Trimming removed 3 bases at V and 6 bases at J, with 7 bases between. The chain's CDR3 is CAISEGLDTQYF. The CDR3 DNA follows: TGTGCCATCAGTGAAGGTCTGGATACGCAGTATTTT.

The chain has TRBV9 and TRBJ2-5; 7 bases are shared with TRBD1. With V trimmed by 0 bases and J by 2 bases, 7 bases remained unmatched. The CDR3 is made up of 16 amino acids. Per the germline V gene, CDR1 is SGDLS and CDR2 is YYNGEE. The CDR3 DNA is TGTGCCAGCAGCGTAGAAGGGGGCTACTATCAAGAGACCCAGTACTTC. Amino acid sequence: CASSVEGGYYQETQYF.

This clonotype came up a few times. The chain joins TRBV9 to TRBJ2-2; D gene unclear. Germline CDR1 and CDR2: SGDLS and YYNGEE. This CDR3 comprises 15 residues. Trimming removed 2 bases at V and 3 bases at J, with 11 bases between. CDR3 in amino acids: CASSVGTTHTGELFF. CDR3 nucleotide sequence: TGTGCCAGCAGCGTTGGTACTACCCACACCGGGGAGCTGTTTTTT. The whole variable domain, filled in from reference TRBV9 and TRBJ2-2, reads DSGVTQTPKHLITATGQRVTLRCSPRSGDLSVYWYQQSLDQGLQFLIQYYNGEERAKGNILERFSAQQFPDLHSELNLSSLELGDSALYFCASSVGTTHTGELFFGEGSRLTVL.

The chain employs TRBV6-2 or TRBV6-3 and TRBJ1-5, with TRBD1 identical over 8 bases. The germline V gene has CDR1 MNHEY and CDR2 SVGEGT. The CDR3 has 13 amino acids. CDR3 loop: CVTGTGFGQPQHF. CDR3 coding DNA: TGTGTCACGGGGACAGGATTCGGTCAGCCCCAGCATTTT.

In its sample, this clonotype was seen a few times. The DNA is left out, because the CDR3 cannot be placed on it with certainty; the CDR3 is given as TCRdb lists it. The chain recombines TRBV24-1 with TRBJ2-2. Germline V gene lookup returns CDR1 KGHDR and CDR2 SFDVKD. 14 amino acids form the CDR3, both terminal residues included. CDR3 sequence reads: CATSESRYRGAVFF.

The chain couples TRBV24-1 to TRBJ2-3, with D hard to call. V lost 5 bases and J lost 2, with 4 bases in between. CDR3 size: 12 residues. Germline V gene data show CDR1 as KGHDR and CDR2 as SFDVKD. Written as DNA, the CDR3 is TGTGCCACCAGTGGATTCACAGATACGCAGTATTTT. Encoded protein: CATSGFTDTQYF.

Regarding this clonotype: With a much larger clone just one base away, this may be a read error. The chain recombines TRBV7-8 with TRBJ2-7; D not resolved. Germline CDR1 and CDR2: SGHVS and FQNEAQ. CDR3 length equals 12 residues. Trimming removed 0 bases at V and 3 bases at J, with 3 bases between. The CDR3 DNA follows: TGTGCCAGCAGCTTAGCGGTCTACGAGCAGTACTTC. This translates into CASSLAVYEQYF.

The rearrangement uses TRBV2 and TRBJ1-1, with D possibly being TRBD1 (5 bases). V dropped 7 bases and J dropped 0 bases, with 12 bases sitting between them. The CDR3 is 14 amino acids. Germline V lookup: CDR1 SNHLY, CDR2 FYNNEI. CDR3 residues: CASKGTSMNTEAFF. The CDR3 DNA reads as TGTGCCAGCAAAGGGACTTCCATGAACACTGAAGCTTTCTTT.

The rearrangement links TRBV11-2 to TRBJ2-1; the match to TRBD1 covers 9 bases. The CDR3 spans 16 residues. In germline, CDR1 is SGHAT, CDR2 FQNNGV. Trimming at V came to 4 bases and at J to 6 bases, leaving 10 bases not matched to a gene. CDR3 residues: CASSSRSGTGINEQFF. For the CDR3, the DNA is TGTGCCAGCAGCTCCCGATCCGGGACAGGGATCAATGAGCAGTTCTTC.

The V and J genes are TRBV2 and TRBJ2-5; 10 nucleotides align to TRBD1. This CDR3 contains 16 residues. J gave up 4 bases and V 8 bases, and 13 bases lay outside the gene matches. Per germline, CDR1 SNHLY and CDR2 FYNNEI. CDR3 sequence (DNA): TGTGCCAGCGTGATGGACAGGGGGAGTAGGGGAGAGACCCAGTACTTC. Translating it yields CASVMDRGSRGETQYF.

The chain is built from TRBV14 and TRBJ2-1; the D gene is possibly TRBD2 (7 bases). V lost 5 bases and J lost 7, with 12 bases in between. Germline assignment: CDR1 SGHDN and CDR2 FVKESK. This CDR3 comprises 13 residues. CDR3 amino acids: CASSAGAANEQFF. Written as DNA, the CDR3 is TGTGCCAGCAGCGCGGGGGCCGCGAATGAGCAGTTCTTC.

The chain has TRBV7-2 and TRBJ2-7, with 9 bases identical to TRBD2. CDR3 length: 17 residues. After removal of 5 bases from V and 0 bases from J, the junction contained 11 bases not matched to a gene. Per the germline V gene, CDR1 is SGHTA and CDR2 is FQGNSA. DNA for the CDR3: TGTGCCAGCAGCGTTTTTCACCCACTAGCGGGCTCCTACGAGCAGTACTTC. Translated: CASSVFHPLAGSYEQYF. The whole variable domain, remainder taken from reference TRBV7-2 and TRBJ2-7, is GAGVSQSPSNKVTEKGKDVELRCDPISGHTALYWYRQSLGQGLEFLIYFQGNSAPDKSGLPSDRFSAERTGGSVSTLTIQRTQQEDSAVYLCASSVFHPLAGSYEQYFGPGTRLTVT.

The V call is TRBV6-5, the J call TRBJ1-4; 7 bases map to TRBD1. The CDR3 is 15 residues long. The V and J ends lost 0 bases and 8 bases, in that order; junction bases with no gene match: 6. Germline values: CDR1 MNHEY, CDR2 SVGAGI. The CDR3: CASSYSTGKSEKLFF. In DNA form, the CDR3 reads TGTGCCAGCAGTTACTCGACAGGGAAGAGCGAAAAACTGTTTTTT.

This clonotype was seen only a few times. J is TRBJ1-1 and V is TRBV3-1; a weak D match, TRBD1 (5 bases). Per the germline V gene, CDR1 is LGHDT and CDR2 is YNNKEL (reference sequence). V lost 4 bases, J lost 2 bases, and 11 bases lay in between. The CDR3 has 14 amino acids. Here the CDR3 reads CASSRGTFNTEAFF. In nucleotides, the CDR3 is TGTGCCAGCAGCCGCGGGACTTTCAACACTGAAGCTTTCTTT.

The chain has TRBV29-1 and TRBJ2-3; D might be TRBD2 (6 bases). CDR3 length: 13 amino acids. In germline, CDR1 is SQVTM, CDR2 ANQGSEA. Trimming took off 7 bases at V and 0 bases at J, with 11 bases between the two ends. CDR3 protein: CSAAGLSTDTQYF. The DNA for the CDR3 is TGCAGCGCCGCGGGGCTGAGCACAGATACGCAGTATTTT.

The rearrangement uses TRBV24-1 and TRBJ1-1; tentative D call: TRBD1 (5 bases). Deletions cut 7 bases from V and 0 bases from J, with 14 bases between. The length of the CDR3 is 15 residues. CDR1 and CDR2 (germline): KGHDR, SFDVKD. CDR3: CATSLRVYMNTEAFF. The CDR3 bases are TGTGCCACCAGCCTCAGGGTATACATGAACACTGAAGCTTTCTTT.

This chain uses TRBV28 with TRBJ2-7; perhaps TRBD2 as D (6 bases). The V and J ends lost 1 base and 8 bases respectively, with 9 bases between them. From germline, CDR1 is MDHEN and CDR2 SYDVKM. The CDR3 loop spans 12 amino acids. The CDR3 reads CASSLLRDQQYF. For the CDR3, the DNA is TGTGCCAGCAGTTTATTGCGGGACCAGCAGTACTTC.

This clonotype turned up a few times. The chain carries TRBV20-1 and TRBJ2-7; perhaps D is TRBD1 or TRBD2 (5 bases each). The germline gives CDR1 DFQATT, CDR2 SNEGSKA (reference sequence). The V gene lost 0 bases and the J gene lost 5 bases, with 14 bases spanning the gap. The length of the CDR3 is 14 residues. CDR3 sequence: CSARDQAGTNEQYF. CDR3 DNA sequence: TGCAGTGCTAGAGATCAGGCCGGGACCAACGAGCAGTACTTC.

At least ten counts were recorded for this clonotype. V gene TRBV20-1 combines with J gene TRBJ1-5; the D is unclear. Per germline, CDR1 DFQATT and CDR2 SNEGSKA (reference sequence). This CDR3 spans 14 amino acids. V was clipped by 0 bases and J by 6 bases, with 12 bases between them. In DNA form, the CDR3 reads TGCAGTGCTAGAGAGCCGAGGGAGCGTCAGCCCCAGCATTTT. Its protein is CSAREPRERQPQHF.